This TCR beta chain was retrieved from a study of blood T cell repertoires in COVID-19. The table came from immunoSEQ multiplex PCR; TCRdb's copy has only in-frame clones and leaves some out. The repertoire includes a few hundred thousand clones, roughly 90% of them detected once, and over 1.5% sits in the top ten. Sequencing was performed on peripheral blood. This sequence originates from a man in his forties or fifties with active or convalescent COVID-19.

Written as DNA, the CDR3 is TGTGCCAGCAGTTCCCTCGGGACAGGGGATAATGAAAAACTGTTTTTT. This gives the protein CASSSLGTGDNEKLFF. The rearrangement joins TRBV28 to TRBJ1-4; TRBD1 matches 10 bases. The CDR3 extends over 16 amino acids. Trimming cost V 4 bases and J 4 bases; bases outside gene matches: 6. Germline V gives CDR1 MDHEN, CDR2 SYDVKM.